Included here is one T cell receptor (beta chain) sequence, with context. CDR3 size: 15 residues. Germline V gives CDR1 SGHRS, CDR2 YFSETQ. The trim removed 3 bases at V and 2 bases at J, leaving 6 bases unmatched. The data were obtained in a study of T-cell reconstitution after alpha-beta-depleted transplantation in children. For TCRbeta, the library was prepared with unique molecular identifiers. TCRdb independently ran MiXCR on the PCR reads; one entry per CDR3 protein. The data contain about 420,000 distinct CDR3 sequences, 11% of them singletons. The TCR was taken from a human donor who donated a stem cell graft to a child with acute myeloid leukemia. The sample consisted of PBMCs from the stem cell graft donor, taken from the stem cell graft. The rearrangement joins TRBV5-1 to TRBJ2-7; 9 bases align to TRBD2. The CDR3 here is CASSSGLASTYEQYF. In DNA, the CDR3 is TGCGCCAGCAGCTCAGGACTAGCGTCTACCTACGAGCAGTACTTC.